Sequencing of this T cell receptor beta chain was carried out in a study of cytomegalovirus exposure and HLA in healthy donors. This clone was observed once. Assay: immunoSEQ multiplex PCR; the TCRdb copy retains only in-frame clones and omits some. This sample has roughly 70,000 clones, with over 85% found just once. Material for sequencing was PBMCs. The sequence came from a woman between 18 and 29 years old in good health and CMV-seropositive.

CDR3 amino acids: CASSGDSLNQPQHF. DNA of the CDR3: TGTGCCAGCAGTGGTGACTCTCTTAATCAGCCCCAGCATTTT. The chain recombines TRBV2 with TRBJ1-5; D not certain. The V and J ends lost 4 bases and 4 bases respectively, with 11 bases between them. The CDR3 length is 14 residues. Looked up from germline, CDR1 is SNHLY and CDR2 is FYNNEI.